Following are 27 T cell receptor beta chains from one sample sequenced in a study of blood T cell repertoires in COVID-19. Measured with immunoSEQ multiplex PCR; TCRdb has only the in-frame clones, and not every one. The sample lists 150,000 to 200,000 clones; roughly nine tenths were seen once. Input material: peripheral blood. These receptors all come from a man aged 18 to 35 who had recovered from COVID-19.

The chain employs TRBV2 and TRBJ1-2, with 10 nucleotides matching TRBD1. This CDR3 region has 14 residues. Germline V gives CDR1 SNHLY, CDR2 FYNNEI. The V and J ends lost 6 bases and 4 bases, in that order; junction bases with no gene match: 5. CDR3 region: CASSETGGGYGYTF. CDR3 nucleotide sequence: TGTGCCAGCAGCGAGACAGGGGGCGGCTATGGCTACACCTTC.

This sequence joins TRBV5-1 and TRBJ1-1; D is possibly TRBD1 (5 bases). This CDR3 comprises 15 residues. Germline CDR1 SGHRS, CDR2 YFSETQ. Deletions cut 3 bases from V and 4 bases from J, with 16 bases between. The DNA of the CDR3 is TGCGCCAGCAGCTCCTCGGTTGGGGCGTCCACTGAAGCTTTCTTT. Its protein is CASSSSVGASTEAFF.

The J gene is TRBJ2-7, the V gene TRBV3-1 (or the pseudogene TRBV3-2); D perhaps matches TRBD1 (6 bases). The V and J ends lost 4 bases and 6 bases respectively, with 16 bases between them. There are 14 residues in the CDR3. Germline V gene lookup returns CDR1 LGHDT and CDR2 YNNKEL (reference sequence). CDR3 in DNA: TGTGCCAGCAGCCCCTACACAGGGAGTAGCGAGCAGTACTTC. It codes for CASSPYTGSSEQYF.

The chain recombines TRBV19 with TRBJ2-3; 10 nucleotides match TRBD1. CDR1 is LNHDA and CDR2 is SQIVND in the germline V gene (reference sequence). V lost 1 base to trimming and J lost 3 bases; unmatched junction nucleotides: 4. The CDR3 totals 16 residues. The DNA of the CDR3 is TGTGCCAGTAGTATAGGAAGGACAGGGGGGACAGATACGCAGTATTTT. Its translation: CASSIGRTGGTDTQYF. The variable domain in full, completed from reference TRBV19 and TRBJ2-3, reads DGGITQSPKYLFRKEGQNVTLSCEQNLNHDAMYWYRQDPGQGLRLIYYSQIVNDFQKGDIAEGYSVSREKKESFPLTVTSAQKNPTAFYLCASSIGRTGGTDTQYFGPGTRLTVL.

The genes are TRBV7-3 and TRBJ2-7; TRBD2 matches 9 bases. The CDR3 has 15 amino acids. The trim removed 5 bases at V and 7 bases at J, leaving 12 bases unmatched. CDR1 is SGHTA and CDR2 is FQGTGA in the germline V gene. In nucleotides, the CDR3 is TGTGCCAGCAGCCCTAACATAGCGGGAGATGGGGAGCAGTACTTC. This encodes CASSPNIAGDGEQYF.

The CDR3 bases are TGTGCCAGCAGTGAACAGGGAAGCCAGCCCCAGCATTTT. It encodes CASSEQGSQPQHF. V and J are TRBV2 and TRBJ1-5; perhaps TRBD1 as D (5 bases). This CDR3 has 13 amino acids. CDR1 SNHLY and CDR2 FYNNEI come from the germline V gene. With 2 bases removed from V and 7 bases from J, the gap between germline ends came to 9 bases.

The chain uses TRBV4-3 and TRBJ1-1, with D possibly being TRBD1 (6 bases). Germline-derived CDR1 and CDR2 are LGHNA and YSLEER. With 6 bases removed from V and 2 bases from J, the gap between germline ends came to 13 bases. This CDR3 has 14 amino acids. CDR3 protein: CASSVDSYNTEAFF. As DNA, the CDR3 is TGCGCCAGCAGTGTGGACAGCTACAACACTGAAGCTTTCTTT.

The rearrangement links TRBV29-1 to TRBJ2-3; 7 nucleotides agree with TRBD2. Germline V gene sequence: CDR1 SQVTM, CDR2 ANQGSEA. CDR3 length equals 17 residues. The J segment lost 1 base and the V segment lost 5 bases, leaving 15 bases of the junction unmatched. In nucleotides, the CDR3 is TGCAGCGTTCGAGCTAGCGGCGTGCTGGTGGGCACAGATACGCAGTATTTT. Translation gives CSVRASGVLVGTDTQYF.

The chain couples TRBV18 to TRBJ2-1; TRBD1 matches 9 bases. Trimming removed 3 bases from V and 7 bases from J; junction bases left unmatched: 7. The CDR3 sequence is 15 residues long. In germline, CDR1 is KGHSH, CDR2 LQKENI. The CDR3 nucleotides are TGTGCCAGCTCACCCGGGACAGGGCCAAGGAATGAGCAGTTCTTC. Amino acid sequence: CASSPGTGPRNEQFF.

The chain uses TRBV7-2 and TRBJ2-7, with TRBD2 matching over 7 bases. Germline CDR1 is SGHTA and CDR2 is FQGNSA. The CDR3 length is 16 residues. Trimming cost V 4 bases and J 6 bases; bases outside gene matches: 15. The CDR3 loop is CASSSGTGLRYGEQYF. In nucleotides, the CDR3 is TGTGCCAGCAGCTCTGGGACGGGACTAAGATACGGCGAGCAGTACTTC.

The rearrangement joins TRBV6-2 or TRBV6-3 to TRBJ2-7; TRBD2 matches at 10 bases. CDR3 length: 16 residues. V shed 5 bases and J 2 bases; nucleotides not matched to a gene: 9. CDR1 is MNHEY, CDR2 SVGEGT, per germline. Written as DNA, the CDR3 is TGTGCCAGCAGTCCCCAACTAGCGGGGTCCCCCTACGAGCAGTACTTC. This sequence encodes CASSPQLAGSPYEQYF.

The rearrangement uses TRBV6-5 and TRBJ1-5, with no clear D. The ends were cut back, 8 bases at V and 0 bases at J, with 11 bases in the middle. Germline assignment: CDR1 MNHEY and CDR2 SVGAGI. The CDR3 totals 14 residues. The CDR3, as DNA: TGTGCCAGCCGAGGAGAGTTTAGCAATCAGCCCCAGCATTTT. Its protein product is CASRGEFSNQPQHF.

The chain joins TRBV7-3 to TRBJ2-2; 9 bases fit TRBD2. CDR3 size: 15 residues. CDR1 is SGHTA and CDR2 is FQGTGA in the germline V gene. With 2 bases clipped from V and 5 bases from J, the junction kept 3 bases outside the gene matches. The CDR3 loop is CASSLLAGVTGELFF. The CDR3 DNA sequence: TGTGCCAGCAGCTTATTAGCGGGAGTTACCGGGGAGCTGTTTTTT.

J is TRBJ2-5 and V is TRBV28, with 9 bases identical to TRBD1. The CDR3 contains 14 residues. With 9 bases clipped from V and 3 bases from J, the junction kept 8 bases outside the gene matches. Germline V gives CDR1 MDHEN, CDR2 SYDVKM. The CDR3 spells CASRQGGPEETQYF. The CDR3 DNA reads TGTGCCAGTAGACAGGGGGGTCCTGAAGAGACCCAGTACTTC.

V and J are TRBV6-6 and TRBJ2-1; D is perhaps TRBD2 (6 bases). This CDR3 has 16 residues. V shed 5 bases and J shed 3 bases, with 17 bases lying between them. Germline V gives CDR1 MNHNY, CDR2 SVGAGI (reference sequence). CDR3 DNA: TGTGCCAGCAGTCCCCGGGGCGGGAAACTCTACAATGAGCAGTTCTTC. This codes for CASSPRGGKLYNEQFF.

DNA of the CDR3: TGTGCCAGCAGCCAAGATGGGCTTTCCTACGAGCAGTACTTC. Amino acids: CASSQDGLSYEQYF. The rearrangement links TRBV3-1 (or the pseudogene TRBV3-2) to TRBJ2-7; D gene unclear. This CDR3 is built from 14 residues. V was pared by 0 bases and J by 1 base, with 7 bases between. The germline gives CDR1 LGHDT, CDR2 YNNKEL (reference sequence).

The V call is TRBV30, the J call TRBJ2-7, with TRBD2 matching over 15 bases. The germline gives CDR1 GTSNPN, CDR2 SVGIG (reference sequence). Trimming took 4 bases from V and 4 from J; bases not matched to a gene: 8. The CDR3 is 16 amino acids. CDR3: CAWKGLAGGWGYEQYF. The CDR3 DNA reads TGTGCCTGGAAGGGACTAGCGGGAGGTTGGGGTTACGAGCAGTACTTC.

J is TRBJ2-3 and V is TRBV19, with TRBD2 matching 10 bases. CDR1 is LNHDA, CDR2 SQIVND, per germline (reference sequence). The CDR3 is made up of 21 amino acids. The trim removed 7 bases at V and 1 base at J, leaving 23 bases unmatched. In nucleotides, the CDR3 is TGTGCCAGTATATGGGGGTTCGCTCGAAGCGGGAGGGCCGGGGGCACAGATACGCAGTATTTT. It translates to CASIWGFARSGRAGGTDTQYF.

This clone has a single count. The J gene is TRBJ1-2, the V gene TRBV27, with TRBD1 matching over 8 bases. This CDR3 has 15 residues. The ends lost 6 bases at V and 8 bases at J; junction bases unmatched: 14. Germline CDR1 and CDR2: MNHEY and SMNVEV (reference sequence). The CDR3 region has the DNA TGTGCCAGCAGCCCTTGGACAGGGAGGGTGGAGGGCTACACCTTC. This sequence encodes CASSPWTGRVEGYTF.

The chain combines TRBV3-1 (or the pseudogene TRBV3-2) with TRBJ1-5; a possible D gene is TRBD1 (5 bases). Trimming left V 0 bases short and J 4 bases short, with 7 bases between. Germline V CDR1 and CDR2: LGHDT, YNNKEL (reference sequence). This CDR3 region has 14 residues. DNA for the CDR3: TGTGCCAGCAGCCAAGATTCAGGGAATCAGCCCCAGCATTTT. Its translation: CASSQDSGNQPQHF.

This chain connects TRBV30 to TRBJ2-1, with D unclear. Trimming pared 3 bases from V and 6 bases from J, leaving 9 bases between. The CDR3 has 12 residues. CDR1 and CDR2 from the germline V gene are GTSNPN and SVGIG (reference sequence). The CDR3 protein is CAWSYGSNEQFF. CDR3 sequence (DNA): TGTGCCTGGAGCTACGGGTCCAATGAGCAGTTCTTC.

J is TRBJ2-1 and V is TRBV28; 10 bases agree with TRBD1. Germline lookup yields CDR1 MDHEN and CDR2 SYDVKM. The CDR3 is 15 residues long. With 4 bases clipped from V and 10 bases from J, the junction kept 10 bases outside the gene matches. The CDR3 nucleotides are TGTGCCAGCAGTTCCCCCGGGACAGGGGTTAGAGAGCAGTTCTTC. Protein sequence: CASSSPGTGVREQFF.

Written as DNA, the CDR3 is TGCGCCAGCAGCTTGGCAACAGCCGAAAAACTGTTTTTT. Its protein is CASSLATAEKLFF. This chain uses TRBV5-1 with TRBJ1-4, with D uncertain. This CDR3 contains 13 residues. Looked up from germline, CDR1 is SGHRS and CDR2 is YFSETQ. Trimming shortened V by 0 bases and J by 8 bases, and 8 bases separated the two germline ends.

The chain combines TRBV7-2 with TRBJ1-1; D is uncertain. CDR3 size: 15 residues. The germline V and J ends were trimmed by 1 base and 1 base, with 10 bases remaining between them. The germline gives CDR1 SGHTA, CDR2 FQGNSA. The CDR3 here is CASSLVPRGNTEAFF. CDR3 DNA: TGTGCCAGCAGCTTAGTCCCCCGGGGGAACACTGAAGCTTTCTTT.

This sequence joins TRBV5-6 and TRBJ2-5; 10 bases line up with TRBD2. Germline CDR1 and CDR2: SGHDT and YYEEEE. V was clipped by 4 bases and J by 5 bases; unmatched bases: 8. CDR3 size: 15 residues. In DNA, the CDR3 is TGTGCCAGCAGCCCCATAGCAGCGGGAGGGGAGACCCAGTACTTC. Its translation is CASSPIAAGGETQYF. Full variable domain (missing parts from reference TRBV5-6 and TRBJ2-5): DAGVTQSPTHLIKTRGQQVTLRCSPKSGHDTVSWYQQALGQGPQFIFQYYEEEERQRGNFPDRFSGHQFPNYSSELNVNALLLGDSALYLCASSPIAAGGETQYFGPGTRLLVL.

V is TRBV3-1 (or the pseudogene TRBV3-2) and J is TRBJ1-5; no definite D call. This CDR3 is 13 amino acids long. CDR1 and CDR2 from the germline V gene are LGHDT and YNNKEL (reference sequence). Deletions cut 4 bases from V and 3 bases from J, with 7 bases between. CDR3 in DNA: TGTGCCAGCAGCCCAAATTTCAATCAGCCCCAGCATTTT. It specifies CASSPNFNQPQHF.

The chain joins TRBV15 to TRBJ2-1, with 11 bases identical to TRBD2. CDR3 size: 16 residues. CDR1 and CDR2 from the germline V gene are LNHNV and YYDKDF (reference sequence). J gave up 0 bases and V 3 bases, and 1 base lay outside the gene matches. In nucleotides, the CDR3 is TGTGCCACCAGCAGTCTAGCGGGAGGCTCCTACAATGAGCAGTTCTTC. Translated: CATSSLAGGSYNEQFF.